The 10 T cell receptor beta chains below all came from one sample that was sequenced in a study of T cell responses to AZD1222 COVID-19 vaccine (TCRdb year 2021). Library construction relied on the immunoSEQ multiplex PCR assay. This is the immuneACCESS table as TCRdb keeps it, with only in-frame sequences that have V and J called. A part of the clones is gone; compared with another copy, unresolved V genes explain less than half, and the rest is unexplained. The sample table gives more than 110,000 clones. The leading ten clones occupy around 2.4% of the sample. The label giving this sample's time point can be read as: baseline before first vaccination. Sequences were obtained from peripheral blood. The receptor set was obtained from an adult in good health.

J is TRBJ2-2 and V is TRBV19; 9 bases line up with TRBD1. Germline CDR1 and CDR2: LNHDA and SQIVND (reference sequence). The CDR3 is 16 residues long. V shed 5 bases and J 5 bases; nucleotides not matched to a gene: 9. The CDR3 coding sequence is TGTGCCAGTAGTTCTGGGGGACAGGGAGAAACCGGGGAGCTGTTTTTT. Translated, it gives CASSSGGQGETGELFF.

This chain uses TRBV4-1 with TRBJ2-3; no definite D call. CDR3 length: 17 amino acids. Trimming shortened V by 3 bases and J by 2 bases, and 18 bases separated the two germline ends. Germline lookup yields CDR1 MGHRA and CDR2 YSYEKL. The CDR3 DNA reads as TGCGCCAGCAGCCACCCAGCCGGTGATGGAATCACAGATACGCAGTATTTT. Its protein product is CASSHPAGDGITDTQYF.

The chain carries TRBV18 and TRBJ2-7; D is unclear. CDR3 length equals 13 residues. Germline-derived CDR1 and CDR2 are KGHSH and LQKENI. Trimming stripped 3 bases from V and 6 bases from J, with 12 bases between. CDR3 nucleotide sequence: TGTGCCAGCTCACCGTCCGGGCCCGGCGAGCAGTACTTC. It codes for CASSPSGPGEQYF.

The chain has TRBV19 and TRBJ2-2; D might be TRBD1 (6 bases). CDR1 is LNHDA and CDR2 is SQIVND in the germline V gene (reference sequence). V lost 7 bases, J lost 1 base, and 10 bases lay in between. The CDR3 loop spans 14 amino acids. CDR3 protein: CASNLRGNTGELFF. The CDR3 region has the DNA TGTGCCAGTAACCTCAGGGGGAACACCGGGGAGCTGTTTTTT.

The gene calls are TRBV5-5 and TRBJ1-1, with TRBD1 identical over 8 bases. The CDR3 contains 13 residues. V was clipped by 4 bases and J by 9 bases; unmatched bases: 8. Germline-derived CDR1 and CDR2 are SGHKS and YYEKEE (reference sequence). CDR3 sequence reads: CASSLTGDRQAFF. For the CDR3, the DNA is TGTGCCAGCAGCCTGACGGGGGACAGGCAAGCTTTCTTT.

This rearrangement joins TRBV2 to TRBJ1-1; TRBD1 is a possible D gene (6 bases). There are 14 residues in the CDR3. Trimming stripped 6 bases from V and 4 bases from J, with 15 bases between. CDR1 SNHLY and CDR2 FYNNEI come from the germline V gene. CDR3 sequence reads: CASREGVVSTEAFF. In DNA form, the CDR3 reads TGTGCCAGCAGAGAGGGGGTGGTGAGCACTGAAGCTTTCTTT.

The V gene is TRBV25-1, the J gene TRBJ1-4; no firm D call. CDR1 and CDR2 (germline): MGHDK, SYGVNS. The length of the CDR3 is 16 residues. The germline V and J ends were trimmed by 0 bases and 2 bases, with 10 bases remaining between them. The CDR3 region is CASSEYKGRTNEKLFF. CDR3 DNA sequence: TGTGCCAGCAGTGAATATAAAGGGCGCACTAATGAAAAACTGTTTTTT.

The chain links TRBV19 to TRBJ2-5; either TRBD1 or TRBD2 may supply D (5 bases each). The CDR3 totals 13 residues. From germline, CDR1 is LNHDA and CDR2 SQIVND (reference sequence). The V end lost 6 bases, the J end lost 2 bases, and 10 bases lay between the germline ends. Written as DNA, the CDR3 is TGTGCCAGTAGGGGGACCCCGCAAGAGACCCAGTACTTC. Translating gives CASRGTPQETQYF. Full variable domain (remainder filled in from reference TRBV19 and TRBJ2-5): DGGITQSPKYLFRKEGQNVTLSCEQNLNHDAMYWYRQDPGQGLRLIYYSQIVNDFQKGDIAEGYSVSREKKESFPLTVTSAQKNPTAFYLCASRGTPQETQYFGPGTRLLVL.

This chain connects TRBV5-1 to TRBJ1-6; D is unresolved. The germline CDR1 and CDR2 sequences are SGHRS and YFSETQ. Trimming left V 0 bases short and J 6 bases short, with 7 bases between. The CDR3 covers 14 residues. The CDR3 DNA is TGCGCCAGCAGCTTGGAGCCAGTTAATTCACCCCTCCACTTT. Translation gives CASSLEPVNSPLHF.

The V gene is TRBV5-1, the J gene TRBJ2-3, with TRBD2 identical over 9 bases. The CDR3 is 13 amino acids. CDR1 SGHRS and CDR2 YFSETQ come from the germline V gene. Trimming removed 9 bases from V and 1 base from J; junction bases left unmatched: 3. Here the CDR3 DNA reads TGCGCCACCAGGACTAGCGGCACAGATACGCAGTATTTT. Residues: CATRTSGTDTQYF.